The rows below give T cell receptor beta chains drawn from one sample of a study of cytomegalovirus exposure and HLA in healthy donors. Libraries were prepared by immunoSEQ multiplex PCR; TCRdb keeps only in-frame clonotypes and omits some of them. The sample lists about 200,000 clones, 65% to 85% occurring once. Sequences were obtained from PBMCs. The receptors shown here come from a man between 18 and 35 years old in good health and CMV-seronegative. The CDR3 runs from the conserved cysteine through the conserved F or W.

>TRBV14|-
CASSPVWGTSYEQYF
>TRBV7-9|TRBJ2-7
CSSSSVDQRGYGYEQYF
>TRBV6-4|TRBJ2-7
CASSDLLGEQYF
>TRBV6-4|TRBJ2-3
CASSDSTTSGRASPDTQYF
>TRBV6-4|TRBJ2-4
CASSATSFGNSQYF
>TRBV30|TRBJ1-5
CAWSSQGGQPQHF
>TRBV9|TRBJ1-3
CASSLQGDTIYF
>TRBV2|TRBJ2-2
CASSEARRNTGELFF
>TRBV30|TRBJ2-7
CAWSAGLAHSYEQYF
>TRBV6-5|TRBJ2-2
CASRLGTASTGELFF
>TRBV5-1|TRBJ2-7
CASSLSSSYEQYF
>TRBV5-6|TRBJ2-3
CASSLAGGGGTDTQYF
>TRBV5-1|TRBJ2-3
CASSLATGGQDTQYF
>TRBV4-3|-
CASSQAFSYEQYF
>TRBV10-3|TRBJ1-1
CAISDGGANYLTNTEAFF
>TRBV11-2|TRBJ2-1
CASSLDGVAGVGNEQFF
>TRBV5-1|TRBJ2-7
CASSGGQGSYEQYF
>TRBV5-1|TRBJ2-2
CASSLGMNSRPGELFF
>TRBV28|TRBJ2-5
CASSLAGAGQETQYF
>TRBV19|TRBJ2-7
CASSLEAGGRYEQYF
>TRBV28|TRBJ1-2
CASRSPGRGAYGYTF
>TRBV2|TRBJ1-2
CASSAIGGYTF
>TRBV27|TRBJ2-1
CASSFRRGEQFF
>TRBV30|TRBJ2-1
CAWSVSAYNEQFF
>TRBV5-1|TRBJ1-1
CASSLGQPNTEAFF
>TRBV29-1|TRBJ2-7
CSGSGGSSYEQYF
>TRBV2|TRBJ1-1
CASRADRVSLF
>TRBV11-2|TRBJ1-1
CASSLDGGSGTEAFF
>TRBV5-6|TRBJ2-7
CASRTLADLHYEQYF
>TRBV4-3|TRBJ2-1
CASSLSGSFGEQFF
>TRBV15|TRBJ2-3
CATSYTGQRTDTQYF
>TRBV7-2|TRBJ1-5
CASSLGPPGQYQPQHF
>TRBV7-9|TRBJ2-7
CASSFVSRGYEQYF
>TRBV2|TRBJ1-5
CASKGQGGNQPQHF
>TRBV7-2|TRBJ2-7
CASSLVSGFIYEQYF
>TRBV7-7|TRBJ2-5
CASSLGGVGSETQYF
>TRBV5-4|TRBJ1-2
CASSPGTGYGYTF
>TRBV9|TRBJ2-7
CASSVGQGPYEQYF
>TRBV4-3|TRBJ1-2
CASSQDLGSDYYGYTF
>TRBV19|TRBJ1-1
CASSIRTGALNTEAFF
>TRBV7-9|TRBJ2-1
CASSHSWAGGPAEQFF
>TRBV10-2|TRBJ2-1
CASGYSGTSGSTYNEQFF
>TRBV25-1|TRBJ1-2
CASMGGTGLNYGYTF
>TRBV21-1|TRBJ2-3
CARGLAGGDTQYF
>TRBV4-3|TRBJ1-6
CASSQGATGAYNSPLHF
>TRBV5-5|TRBJ1-1
CASSLARATTEAFF
>TRBV6-5|TRBJ1-2
CASSKGQGKYGYTF
>TRBV29-1|TRBJ1-3
CSVELQAITGNTIYF
>TRBV13|TRBJ2-5
CASSSRSREETQYF
>TRBV20-1|TRBJ2-7
CSATTPYEQYF
>TRBV5-6|TRBJ1-5
CASSLEPGSQPQHF
>TRBV6-1|TRBJ2-7
CASGYRLNYEQYF
>TRBV7-9|TRBJ1-4
CASSLGQNEANEKLFF